Listed below are T cell receptor beta chains from one sample, sequenced in a study of beta chain features in type 1 diabetes. TCRdb keeps only in-frame clones here, not all; method: immunoSEQ multiplex PCR. The top ten hold roughly 0.015% of the sample, which has about 400,000 clones, 10% to 15% seen once. The sequencing sample was made of naive CD4+ T cells from blood. The receptor set was obtained from a man between 18 and 29 years old in good health. The conserved cysteine and the conserved F or W are not part of the CDR3 here. Each record gives: CDR3 length, J gene, V gene, clone size, CDR3 protein. Not every row has a clone size; where given, it reads once, few, many or a size class.

>12|TRBJ2-7|TRBV7-2|-
ASSLFGGTYEQY
>15|TRBJ1-4|TRBV7-9|few
ASSLISWGRINEKLF
>11|TRBJ2-5|TRBV7-9|few
ASMIQGGETQY
>14|TRBJ2-1|TRBV7-9|few
ASSRPTQDFRDEQF
>13|TRBJ1-2|TRBV19|-
ASSTPGSRGYGYT
>12|TRBJ2-1|TRBV30|few
AWSAGTNYNEQF
>12|TRBJ1-2|TRBV7-9|-
ASSSTGDPHGYT
>12|TRBJ2-6|TRBV7-6|few
ASSPLSGANVLT
>12|TRBJ1-1|TRBV30|many
AWRPGPLGAEAF
>14|TRBJ2-2|TRBV11-2|-
ASSILAGGLTGELF
>15|TRBJ2-7|TRBV4-3|few
ASSQEAQGFARYEQY
>11|TRBJ2-1|TRBV29-1|few
SVGQGGYNEQF
>12|TRBJ2-7|TRBV6-5|-
ASSYGTGGSEQY
>14|TRBJ2-7|TRBV7-9|few
ASSSNRTTINYEQY
>13|TRBJ2-1|TRBV18|few
ASSQLTGTYNEQF
>13|TRBJ2-2|TRBV7-9|-
ASSPGTSHTGELF
>11|TRBJ2-1|TRBV5-4|many
ASSTGQSYEQF
>12|TRBJ2-3|TRBV7-3|-
ASSVSGGTDTQY
>11|TRBJ2-5|TRBV29-1|many
SVRTSGIETQY
>13|TRBJ2-5|TRBV9|-
ASSFWGEGYETQY
>13|TRBJ2-1|TRBV18|few
ASSPLGGASWEQF
>13|TRBJ2-2|TRBV4-3|few
ASSQGGGRTGELF
>13|TRBJ2-6|TRBV5-6|-
ASSQSQVGANVLT
>13|TRBJ2-5|TRBV9|few
ASRIKAGGGETQY
>13|TRBJ2-7|TRBV5-1|few
ASSLGLAGTYEQY
>11|TRBJ1-2|TRBV5-1|-
ASSTDRAGGYT
>12|TRBJ2-5|TRBV9|few
ASSKTSQQETQY
>11|TRBJ1-5|TRBV6-5|-
ASSPTGPSPQH
>11|TRBJ2-1|TRBV27|few
ASSPWGGNEQF
>13|TRBJ2-7|TRBV6-5|-
ASRSSPGQAYEQY
>13|TRBJ2-1|TRBV9|-
ASSLLGGENNEQF
>12|TRBJ2-7|TRBV7-2|few
ASSLADMTYEQY
>14|TRBJ2-1|TRBV15|few
ATSRDRGRSYNEQF
>13|TRBJ2-7|TRBV28|few
ASSLLAGGPLGQY
>11|TRBJ2-7|TRBV19|-
ASSTRGHYEQY
>10|TRBJ2-5|TRBV6-6|-
ASSLPGETQY
>15|TRBJ2-3|TRBV5-4|few
ASSLEVAGAGPDTQY
>15|TRBJ1-4|TRBV5-1|-
ASSLVGPPRANEKLF
>12|TRBJ1-1|TRBV5-1|few
ASSLGTGHTEAF
>10|TRBJ2-7|TRBV28|-
ASESSGFEQY
>11|TRBJ1-2|TRBV9|few
ASTGSPNYGYT
>16|TRBJ2-1|TRBV7-9|few
ASSSRSGYSGAYNEQF